Following are 13 T cell receptor beta chains from one sample sequenced in a study of blood T cells in healthy people across ages. A second PCR, run for about 6 to 11 cycles, used a sample-barcoded 5' primer plus a J-beta primer mix. Each CDR3 protein gets one entry after TCRdb re-called the 5' RACE reads with MiXCR. The data hold 850,000 to 950,000 distinct CDR3 sequences, with 29% observed a single time. The specimen sequenced was blood. These receptors were taken from a woman aged 80 or older in good health.

Turning to this clonotype: This may stem from a read error, because a much larger clone lies one nucleotide away. V gene TRBV7-8 combines with J gene TRBJ2-7; weak D call: TRBD1 (7 bases). Trimming removed 5 bases at V and 0 bases at J, with 14 bases between. The CDR3 consists of 15 residues. The germline gives CDR1 SGHVS, CDR2 FQNEAQ. The CDR3 DNA reads TGTGCCAGCAGCCCCAGGGGGGCAAGCTCCTACGAGCAGTACTTC. Its protein is CASSPRGASSYEQYF.

The chain carries TRBV20-1 and TRBJ2-3, with a weak D call TRBD2 (6 bases). The germline V and J ends were trimmed by 1 base and 3 bases, with 11 bases remaining between them. The germline gives CDR1 DFQATT, CDR2 SNEGSKA (reference sequence). This CDR3 has 14 residues. CDR3 in DNA: TGCAGTGCTAGAGGGACCGGGACTACAGATACGCAGTATTTT. Amino acids: CSARGTGTTDTQYF.

There are many counts of this clonotype. Written as DNA, the CDR3 is TGTGCCAGCTTGCTTAGCGGCACCGGGGAGCTGTTTTTT. This sequence encodes CASLLSGTGELFF. This chain connects TRBV12-3 or TRBV12-4 to TRBJ2-2; D is perhaps TRBD2 (6 bases). V was shortened by 8 bases and J by 4 bases, with 11 bases between the two germline ends. CDR3 length: 13 residues.

This clonotype was seen a handful of times. The CDR3 coding sequence is TGTGCCAGCAGCCCACAGCAACAGGGGACTGAAGCTTTCTTT. The encoded protein is CASSPQQQGTEAFF. The V call is TRBV12-3 or TRBV12-4, the J call TRBJ1-1, with TRBD1 matching 7 bases. The CDR3 is 14 residues long. V was pared by 6 bases and J by 5 bases, with 9 bases of the junction left unmatched.

The gene calls are TRBV11-2 and TRBJ1-3, with D uncertain. This CDR3 region has 14 residues. Trimming took off 3 bases at V and 0 bases at J, with 6 bases between the two ends. Germline values: CDR1 SGHAT, CDR2 FQNNGV. This CDR3 is CASSFSSSGNTIYF. DNA of the CDR3: TGTGCCAGCAGCTTCTCCAGCTCTGGAAACACCATATATTTT.

This clonotype appeared many times. The chain combines TRBV4-3 with TRBJ1-2; D may be TRBD1 (5 bases). V was cut by 0 bases and J by 4 bases, with 12 bases left in between. Per the germline V gene, CDR1 is LGHNA and CDR2 is YSLEER. This CDR3 comprises 15 residues. For the CDR3, the DNA is TGCGCCAGCAGCCAAGACGGGGGGACCAGCTATGGCTACACCTTC. It specifies CASSQDGGTSYGYTF.

A word on this clonotype: A read error may be the cause here, since a much bigger clone is one base away. This rearrangement joins TRBV12-3 or TRBV12-4 to TRBJ2-3; D possibly matches TRBD1 or TRBD2 (5 bases each). This CDR3 is 13 amino acids long. The CDR3 sequence: CAIFRERTDTQYF. The CDR3 DNA reads TGTGCGATCTTCAGGGAGAGAACAGATACGCAGTATTTT.

The chain couples TRBV7-9 to TRBJ1-2; D remains ambiguous. The V and J ends lost 1 base and 1 base respectively, with 13 bases between them. The CDR3 extends over 16 amino acids. Per germline, CDR1 SEHNR and CDR2 FQNEAQ (reference sequence). CDR3 amino acids: CASSLEQGPINYGYTF. Written as DNA, the CDR3 is TGTGCCAGCAGCTTAGAACAAGGTCCGATTAACTATGGCTACACCTTC.

Worth noting for this clonotype: Since no conserved phenylalanine or tryptophan closes the CDR3, a read error is the likely cause. The chain uses TRBV2 and TRBJ2-5, with 7 bases that match TRBD2. CDR3 length: 15 amino acids. Looked up from germline, CDR1 is SNHLY and CDR2 is FYNNEI. V lost 5 bases, J lost 11 bases, and 17 bases stayed unmatched. The CDR3 sequence: CASSRTGLGLNEQYC. In nucleotides, the CDR3 is TGTGCCAGCAGTAGAACTGGACTAGGTCTCAATGAGCAGTACTGC.

Points on this clonotype: A much more abundant neighbour one base away suggests this may be a read error. This sequence joins TRBV6-5 and TRBJ2-1; 7 bases match TRBD1. Per germline, CDR1 MNHEY and CDR2 SVGAGI. This CDR3 is built from 15 residues. In DNA form, the CDR3 reads TGTGTCAGCAGTTACATACAGGGGAGTAACTATGAGCAGTTCTTC. The encoded protein is CVSSYIQGSNYEQFF.

This clonotype came up many times. J is TRBJ2-5 and V is TRBV4-3, with TRBD2 matching over 13 bases. Germline V gene data show CDR1 as LGHNA and CDR2 as YSLEER. This CDR3 contains 18 residues. V trimming: 0 bases; J trimming: 5 bases; junction bases outside the gene matches: 9. The CDR3 region is CASSQDATSGGRIETQYF. For the CDR3, the DNA is TGCGCCAGCAGCCAAGATGCGACTAGCGGGGGGCGAATTGAGACCCAGTACTTC.

V and J are TRBV20-1 and TRBJ2-7; 7 nucleotides match TRBD2. The CDR3 extends over 17 amino acids. Germline V gene lookup returns CDR1 DFQATT and CDR2 SNEGSKA (reference sequence). J lost 0 bases, V lost 2 bases, and 13 bases had no gene match. CDR3 sequence: CSARYLLTSAHSYEQYF. CDR3 nucleotide sequence: TGCAGTGCTAGATACCTCCTCACTAGCGCCCACTCCTACGAGCAGTACTTC.

The genes are TRBV27 and TRBJ2-1; possible D gene TRBD2, 6 bases. Germline CDR1 MNHEY, CDR2 SMNVEV (reference sequence). This CDR3 region has 17 residues. Trimming removed 6 bases from V and 0 bases from J, with 18 bases in between. As DNA, the CDR3 is TGTGCCAGCAGCCCACCCTTCGGGACTGGCTCCTACAATGAGCAGTTCTTC. This codes for CASSPPFGTGSYNEQFF.